Below are 2 T cell receptor beta chains sequenced from a single sample in a study of T-cell reconstitution after alpha-beta-depleted transplantation in children. Using unique molecular identifiers, the investigators prepared the TCRbeta library. TCRdb ran MiXCR on the PCR reads and lists one entry per CDR3 protein. The table lists fewer than 350,000 distinct CDR3 sequences, about 9.5% of them singletons, with 7.5% in the top ten. The sequencing here drew on PBMCs, taken before TCRalphabeta/CD19-depleted stem cell transplant. Every receptor here comes from a boy in the first two years of life with acute myeloid leukemia, due to receive a stem cell transplant.

This clonotype showed up many times. The chain is built from TRBV24-1 and TRBJ2-1, with D possibly matching TRBD2 (5 bases). Germline V CDR1 and CDR2: KGHDR, SFDVKD. The CDR3 has 13 amino acids. V was cut by 1 base and J by 14 bases, with 14 bases left in between. CDR3 sequence reads: CATSDLNPGSKFF. The DNA of the CDR3 is TGTGCCACCAGTGATTTAAACCCGGGGAGTAAGTTCTTC.

This clonotype has ten or more counts. CDR3 amino acids: CASSHPGTSLYNEQFF. The DNA for the CDR3 is TGTGCCAGCAGCCACCCCGGGACTAGCCTTTACAATGAGCAGTTCTTC. The chain recombines TRBV3-1 with TRBJ2-1; 9 nucleotides align to TRBD2. Trimming took 3 bases from V and 4 from J; bases not matched to a gene: 7. There are 16 residues in the CDR3. Looked up from germline, CDR1 is LGHDT and CDR2 is YNNKEL (reference sequence).